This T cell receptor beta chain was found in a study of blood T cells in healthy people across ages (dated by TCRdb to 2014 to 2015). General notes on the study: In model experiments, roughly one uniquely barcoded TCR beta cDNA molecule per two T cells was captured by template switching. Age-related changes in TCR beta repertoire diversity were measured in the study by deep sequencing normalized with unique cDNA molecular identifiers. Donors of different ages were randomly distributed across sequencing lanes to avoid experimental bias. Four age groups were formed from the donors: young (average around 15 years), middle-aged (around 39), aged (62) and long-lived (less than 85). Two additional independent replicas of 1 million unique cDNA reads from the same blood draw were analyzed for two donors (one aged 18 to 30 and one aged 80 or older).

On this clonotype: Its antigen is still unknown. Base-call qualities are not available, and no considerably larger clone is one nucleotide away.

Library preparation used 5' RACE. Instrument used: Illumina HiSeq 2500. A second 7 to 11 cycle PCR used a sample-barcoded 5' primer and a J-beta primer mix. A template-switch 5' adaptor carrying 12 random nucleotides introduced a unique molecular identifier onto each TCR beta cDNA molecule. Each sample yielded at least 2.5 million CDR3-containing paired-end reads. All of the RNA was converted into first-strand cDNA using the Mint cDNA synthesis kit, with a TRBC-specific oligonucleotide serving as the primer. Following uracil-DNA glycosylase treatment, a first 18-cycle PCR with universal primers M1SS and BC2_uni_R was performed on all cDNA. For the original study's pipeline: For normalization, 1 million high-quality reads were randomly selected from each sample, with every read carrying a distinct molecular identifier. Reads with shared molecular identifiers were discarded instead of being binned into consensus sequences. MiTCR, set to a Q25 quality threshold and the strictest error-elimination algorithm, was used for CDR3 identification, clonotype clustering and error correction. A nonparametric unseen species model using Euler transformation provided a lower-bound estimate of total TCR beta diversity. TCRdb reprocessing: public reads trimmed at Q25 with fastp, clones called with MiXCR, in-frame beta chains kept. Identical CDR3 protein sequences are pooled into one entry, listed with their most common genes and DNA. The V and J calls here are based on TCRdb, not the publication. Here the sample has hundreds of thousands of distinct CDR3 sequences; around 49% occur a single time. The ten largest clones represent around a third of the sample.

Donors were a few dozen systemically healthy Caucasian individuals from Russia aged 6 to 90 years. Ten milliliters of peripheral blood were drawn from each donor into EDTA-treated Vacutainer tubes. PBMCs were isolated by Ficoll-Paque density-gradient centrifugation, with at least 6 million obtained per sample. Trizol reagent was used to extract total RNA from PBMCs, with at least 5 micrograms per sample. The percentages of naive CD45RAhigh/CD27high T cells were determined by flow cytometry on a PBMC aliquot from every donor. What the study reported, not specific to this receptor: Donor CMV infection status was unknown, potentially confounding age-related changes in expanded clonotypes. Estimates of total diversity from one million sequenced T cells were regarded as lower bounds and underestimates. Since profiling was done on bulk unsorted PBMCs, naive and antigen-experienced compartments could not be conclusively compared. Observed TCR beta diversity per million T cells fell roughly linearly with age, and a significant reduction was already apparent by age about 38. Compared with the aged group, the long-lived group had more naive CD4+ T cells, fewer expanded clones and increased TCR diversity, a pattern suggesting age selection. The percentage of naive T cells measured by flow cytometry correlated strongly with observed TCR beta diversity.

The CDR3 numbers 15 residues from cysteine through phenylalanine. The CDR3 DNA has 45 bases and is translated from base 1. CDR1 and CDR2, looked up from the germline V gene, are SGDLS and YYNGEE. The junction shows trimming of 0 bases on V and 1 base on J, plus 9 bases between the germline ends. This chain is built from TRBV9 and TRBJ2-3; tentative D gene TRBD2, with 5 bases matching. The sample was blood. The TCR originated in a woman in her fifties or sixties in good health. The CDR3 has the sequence CASSVDLAGTDTQYF. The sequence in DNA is TGTGCCAGCAGCGTAGACCTAGCCGGCACAGATACGCAGTATTTT. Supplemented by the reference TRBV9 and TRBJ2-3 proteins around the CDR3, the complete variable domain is DSGVTQTPKHLITATGQRVTLRCSPRSGDLSVYWYQQSLDQGLQFLIQYYNGEERAKGNILERFSAQQFPDLHSELNLSSLELGDSALYFCASSVDLAGTDTQYFGPGTRLTVL.